This T cell receptor (beta chain) was identified during a study of Ad26.COV2.S vaccination and SARS-CoV-2 variants. Trimming stripped 0 bases from V and 4 bases from J, with 6 bases between. This CDR3 is 12 amino acids long. Germline assignment: CDR1 GTSNPN and CDR2 SVGIG (reference sequence). Specified treatment: about 20 received Ad26.COV2.S at low or high dose, single or two shots; roughly five received placebo; per-sample allocation not given. Specimens were obtained on day 63 following the first vaccine or placebo injection. This vaccine is an Ad26 vector that expresses the Wuhan-strain SARS-CoV-2 spike. The count of this clone is one. Method: immunoSEQ multiplex PCR; TCRdb's copy keeps in-frame clones and lacks some. The sample records around 320,000 clones, just under 85% being singletons.

The sequences come from peripheral blood, collected in a trial of Ad26.COV2.S vaccine versus placebo. The V gene is TRBV30, the J gene TRBJ1-2; tentatively, D is TRBD1 (5 bases). This TCR came from a person aged 18 to 59 who received the Ad26.COV2.S COVID-19 vaccine or a placebo. The CDR3 loop is CAWSVGGYGYTF. DNA for the CDR3: TGTGCCTGGAGTGTGGGGGGCTATGGCTACACCTTC.